This T cell receptor (beta chain) was recorded in a study of T cells expressing NK-cell markers (dated by TCRdb to about 2020). Background for the entire study: In sorted CD3+CD56+NKG2C+, CD3+CD56+NKG2C- and CD3+CD56-NKG2C+ T-cell subsets from about eight donors, TCR beta-chain repertoires were profiled. Among the eight sequenced donors, seven were HCMV-seropositive and one was HCMV-seronegative. The study sequenced eight donors, all healthy volunteers chosen at random: three men and five women. Illumina HiSeq 2000/2500, MiSeq or NextSeq was used to sequence libraries as 2 x 150 bp reads. General conclusions and limits of the study: Whether the expanded NKG2C-expressing T cell clones were specific for HCMV antigens remained unclear. Those dominant clonotypes were again the most abundant among CD3+CD56-NKG2C+ cells in a handful of donors, at roughly 25-60.1%. In 5 to 7 donors, the dominant CD3+CD56+NKG2C+ clonotypes ranked among the top 10 CD8+ clonotypes, making up about 1.0-7.5% of CD8+ T cells.

A note on this clonotype: What antigen it recognizes has not been identified.

CDR1 and CDR2 (SEHNR, FQNEAQ) derive from the germline V gene (reference sequence). The CDR3 goes from the cysteine to the phenylalanine over 11 residues. No DNA was logged. These reads were obtained on an Illumina HiSeq 2000. 5'RACE template switching, by which a universal primer site and unique molecular identifiers were added, was used to make TCR beta cDNA libraries. Priming for cDNA synthesis came from the TCR beta constant segment, and two successive PCR amplification steps followed. Regarding the original processing steps: Reads were demultiplexed and grouped by UMI with MIGEC, and clonotypes were assembled and quantified with MiTCR. Only TCR cDNA sequences supported by at least two reads were kept to exclude erroneous sequences. Downstream repertoire analysis used the tcR package, and clonotypes were matched across fractions by CDR3 nucleotide sequence plus V segment. VDJmatch was used to annotate antigen specificity against VDJdb, with one amino acid substitution allowed in CDR3. Based on TCRdb reprocessing of the reads, there is one entry per CDR3 protein sequence, and DNA is missing. The V and J calls and clone size come from TCRdb's table, not from the authors' own analysis. The table for this sample shows hundreds of thousands of distinct CDR3 sequences. The ten largest make up more than 7% of the sample.

A commercial ELISA kit detecting HCMV-specific IgG in serum was used to determine HCMV serostatus. Peripheral blood mononuclear cells were isolated from blood by Ficoll density gradient centrifugation. The source of this sequence is a woman aged 18 to 75 in good health. The chain is made from TRBV7-9 and TRBJ2-3; TCRdb proposes TRBD2, but this gene call is untestable without DNA. Sequencing used blood T cells: a sorted CD56 or NKG2C T cell subset, CD4+ or CD8+ T cells, or bulk PBMC T cells (not recorded which). CDR3 protein: CATRGLHTQYF.